The 9 T cell receptor beta chains presented below share a single source sample, sequenced in a study of shared clonotypes between healthy human individuals. Profiled with immunoSEQ multiplex PCR; TCRdb holds only in-frame clones, not every one. There are 2 million to 2.5 million clones in the sample; 80% to 95% occur only once, and under 0.45% lies in the top ten. Sequenced sample: naive CD4+ T cells from PBMCs. Subset given: CD45RA+ positively selected. Receptors were obtained from a man aged 18-30 years in good health. Some clones in this sample may be carry-over from other donors' samples.

The chain combines TRBV7-3 with TRBJ1-1; D gene ambiguous. Germline assignment: CDR1 SGHTA and CDR2 FQGTGA. V lost 4 bases to trimming and J lost 0 bases, with 6 bases between them. The CDR3 totals 13 residues. In DNA form, the CDR3 reads TGTGCCAGCAGCTCTAATATGAACACTGAAGCTTTCTTT. Its translation: CASSSNMNTEAFF.

J is TRBJ2-7 and V is TRBV14; perhaps TRBD1 as D (6 bases). Germline CDR1 SGHDN, CDR2 FVKESK. V lost 5 bases and J 3 bases, leaving 14 bases between the germline ends. The CDR3 spans 14 residues. The DNA for the CDR3 is TGTGCCAGCAGCGCTCGGGACATCGTCTACGAGCAGTACTTC. Protein sequence: CASSARDIVYEQYF.

The J gene is TRBJ1-1, the V gene TRBV28, with 12 bases fitting TRBD1. Germline CDR1 MDHEN, CDR2 SYDVKM. The CDR3 extends over 17 amino acids. V lost 7 bases, J lost 4 bases, and 13 bases stayed unmatched. DNA for the CDR3: TGTGCCAGCACCCCCCTGGGACAGGGGGCTTTGGGCACTGAAGCTTTCTTT. Encoded protein: CASTPLGQGALGTEAFF.

This chain uses TRBV9 with TRBJ2-7; the D is unclear. Deletions cut 1 base from V and 6 bases from J, with 14 bases between. CDR3 length: 14 residues. From germline, CDR1 is SGDLS and CDR2 YYNGEE. The CDR3 sequence is CASSVMSLGSEQYF. DNA for the CDR3: TGTGCCAGCAGCGTAATGTCCCTCGGATCCGAGCAGTACTTC.

The V gene is TRBV28, the J gene TRBJ2-2, with D perhaps matching TRBD2 (5 bases). Germline V lookup: CDR1 MDHEN, CDR2 SYDVKM. The ends were cut back, 6 bases at V and 1 base at J, with 12 bases in the middle. CDR3 length: 15 amino acids. CDR3 loop: CASRGSVGNTGELFF. CDR3 in DNA: TGTGCCAGCAGGGGTAGCGTGGGGAACACCGGGGAGCTGTTTTTT.

The chain recombines TRBV5-1 with TRBJ2-7; 11 positions agree with TRBD2. This CDR3 contains 16 residues. CDR1 is SGHRS, CDR2 YFSETQ, per germline. V shed 4 bases, J shed 1 base, and the junction held 7 bases outside the gene matches. CDR3 residues: CASSHITSGSSYEQYF. The CDR3 nucleotides are TGCGCCAGCAGCCACATCACTAGCGGGAGTTCCTACGAGCAGTACTTC.

This chain connects TRBV7-8 to TRBJ2-1; weak D call: TRBD2 (6 bases). This CDR3 spans 15 amino acids. Trimming took off 0 bases at V and 0 bases at J, with 6 bases between the two ends. Germline V gives CDR1 SGHVS, CDR2 FQNEAQ. The CDR3, as DNA: TGTGCCAGCAGCTTAGCGGACTACTCCTACAATGAGCAGTTCTTC. Its translation is CASSLADYSYNEQFF.

The chain is built from TRBV2 and TRBJ2-5; D uncertain. V lost 1 base and J lost 4, with 10 bases in between. CDR1 and CDR2 (germline): SNHLY, FYNNEI. This CDR3 is built from 14 residues. CDR3 DNA sequence: TGTGCCAGCAGTGAAGTCGAAGCAGCAGAGACCCAGTACTTC. Residues: CASSEVEAAETQYF. Full variable domain (outside the CDR3, taken from reference TRBV2 and TRBJ2-5): EPEVTQTPSHQVTQMGQEVILRCVPISNHLYFYWYRQILGQKVEFLVSFYNNEISEKSEIFDDQFSVERPDGSNFTLKIRSTKLEDSAMYFCASSEVEAAETQYFGPGTRLLVL.

This chain connects TRBV7-2 to TRBJ1-5; the match to TRBD1 covers 7 bases. Germline loops: CDR1 SGHTA, CDR2 FQGNSA. The length of the CDR3 is 15 residues. The V and J ends lost 4 bases and 3 bases, in that order; junction bases with no gene match: 6. The CDR3 region has the DNA TGTGCCAGCAGCTGGCAGGGACAGACCAATCAGCCCCAGCATTTT. As protein: CASSWQGQTNQPQHF.